These 24 T cell receptor beta chains were sequenced from one sample in a study of spatial heterogeneity in lung cancer. General study findings and limits: Mutation counts in tumors were tracked by counts of expanded intratumoral alpha and beta TCRs.

MiXCR, applied by TCRdb to the 5' RACE reads, yields one record per CDR3 protein. In the table there are roughly 18,000 distinct CDR3 sequences, roughly 10% of which are singletons. Time point in this sample: sample taken at primary tumor resection. Their recognized antigens are unknown. Sequenced material: lung tumor tissue, taken at surgery. Receptor source: a female donor with early-stage non-small cell lung cancer.

This clonotype was picked up a small number of times. This beta chain is a stray sequence in a library constructed for alpha chains; its clone size is not meaningful. The chain couples TRBV11-2 to TRBJ2-1; D might be TRBD1 (5 bases). The germline V and J ends were trimmed by 1 base and 4 bases, with 11 bases remaining between them. The germline V gene has CDR1 SGHAT and CDR2 FQNNGV. This CDR3 spans 15 amino acids. Written as DNA, the CDR3 is TGTGCCAGCAGCTTAGCGCGGACAAATTACAATGAGCAGTTCTTC. Translation: CASSLARTNYNEQFF.

Remarks on this clonotype: This beta chain was picked up by a library intended for alpha chains and is off target, so its count carries little meaning. CDR3 coding DNA: TGTGCCAGTAGTTATGGGGGTATGGCCCAGCATTTT. This sequence encodes CASSYGGMAQHF. The V gene is TRBV19, the J gene TRBJ1-5; D perhaps matches TRBD1 (5 bases). This CDR3 is built from 12 residues. The ends were cut back, 5 bases at V and 11 bases at J, with 13 bases in the middle. Per the germline V gene, CDR1 is LNHDA and CDR2 is SQIVND (reference sequence).

In this sample, this clonotype turned up many times. With the library built for alpha chains, this beta chain is off target and its frequency is not meaningful. V usage is TRBV5-1 and J usage is TRBJ2-5, with 8 bases matching TRBD2. This CDR3 region has 14 residues. The germline V gene encodes CDR1 SGHRS and CDR2 YFSETQ. V was clipped by 5 bases and J by 1 base; unmatched bases: 4. For the CDR3, the DNA is TGCGCCAGCAGGGAACTAGCGGCCCAAGAGACCCAGTACTTC. Amino acids: CASRELAAQETQYF.

About this clonotype itself: Just one base apart from a much larger clone, this may be a read error. Being off target in a library aimed at alpha chains, this beta chain has a size of little meaning. The V and J genes are TRBV12-3 or TRBV12-4 and TRBJ1-6, with TRBD1 as a possible D gene (6 bases). V gave up 5 bases and J gave up 9 bases, with 20 bases separating them. The CDR3 sequence is 16 residues long. In nucleotides, the CDR3 is TGTGCCAGCAGTCCTAGCGCGAGGGGGGGCAGTTCACCCCTCCACTTT. Amino acid sequence: CASSPSARGGSSPLHF.

About this clonotype: This beta chain is off target for a library built for alpha chains, so its abundance means little. The V and J genes are TRBV5-6 and TRBJ1-5, with D perhaps matching TRBD1 (6 bases). CDR1 and CDR2 from the germline V gene are SGHDT and YYEEEE. The CDR3 loop spans 19 amino acids. The V end was cut by 0 bases, the J end by 2 bases, with 21 bases between. The CDR3 reads CASSLEGGRGAPGNQPQHF. CDR3 in DNA: TGTGCCAGCAGCTTGGAAGGTGGCAGGGGAGCCCCAGGCAATCAGCCCCAGCATTTT.

On this clonotype itself: This beta chain turned up in a library designed for alpha chains; as an off-target read, its abundance says little. The V gene is TRBV20-1, the J gene TRBJ1-6; D is possibly TRBD1 (5 bases). CDR3 length: 15 amino acids. Trimming pared 3 bases from V and 10 bases from J, leaving 19 bases between. Germline V CDR1 and CDR2: DFQATT, SNEGSKA (reference sequence). The CDR3 DNA is TGCAGTGCTAGTGAGGGGTCCTATAGAAGCTCACCCCTCCACTTT. It specifies CSASEGSYRSSPLHF.

About this clonotype itself: Since a much larger clone is just one base distant, this may be a read error. This beta chain lies outside the target of a library built for alpha chains; its clone size means little. The gene calls are TRBV7-9 and TRBJ2-3; 7 nucleotides match TRBD1. Germline CDR1 reads SEHNR; CDR2 reads FQNEAQ (reference sequence). The CDR3 loop spans 16 amino acids. CDR3 sequence: CASSLEAGGITDMQYF. DNA for the CDR3: TGTGCCAGCAGCTTAGAGGCAGGGGGTATCACGGATATGCAGTATTTT.

This clonotype was counted only a few times. This beta chain turned up in a library designed for alpha chains; as an off-target read, its abundance says little. The chain joins TRBV9 to TRBJ2-1, with D maybe TRBD2 (6 bases). This CDR3 has 14 residues. Germline values: CDR1 SGDLS, CDR2 YYNGEE. V was clipped by 3 bases and J by 7 bases, with 14 bases between them. CDR3 nucleotides: TGTGCCAGCAGCGCACGAGGAGGGCAGAATGAGCAGTTCTTC. Translation: CASSARGGQNEQFF.

This clonotype was seen a handful of times. This beta chain is an off-target read within a library intended for alpha chains, so its frequency means little. The chain has TRBV7-2 and TRBJ1-1; 8 nucleotides match TRBD1. CDR1 is SGHTA and CDR2 is FQGNSA in the germline V gene. This CDR3 spans 13 amino acids. J gave up 14 bases and V 0 bases, and 8 bases lay outside the gene matches. The CDR3 reads CASSLARQGRGFF. CDR3 nucleotides: TGTGCCAGCAGCTTAGCAAGACAGGGGCGGGGATTCTTT.

To note about this clonotype: Within a library made for alpha chains, this beta chain is off target, and its count is uninformative. The chain joins TRBV28 to TRBJ1-1, with unresolved D. This CDR3 has 15 residues. Germline CDR1 is MDHEN and CDR2 is SYDVKM. The V and J ends lost 5 bases and 0 bases respectively, with 13 bases between them. The CDR3 nucleotides are TGTGCCAGCAGTCCCCCCAACAGAATGAACACTGAAGCTTTCTTT. It specifies CASSPPNRMNTEAFF. Looking up the rest from reference TRBV28 and TRBJ1-1 gives the full variable domain: DVKVTQSSRYLVKRTGEKVFLECVQDMDHENMFWYRQDPGLGLRLIYFSYDVKMKEKGDIPEGYSVSREKKERFSLILESASTNQTSMYLCASSPPNRMNTEAFFGQGTRLTVV.

Concerning this clonotype itself: Found in a library prepared for alpha chains, this beta chain is an off-target read, and its abundance has little meaning. The chain combines TRBV7-2 with TRBJ1-5, with TRBD1 as a possible D gene (6 bases). Looked up from germline, CDR1 is SGHTA and CDR2 is FQGNSA. Deletions cut 5 bases from V and 6 bases from J, with 14 bases between. The CDR3 runs 14 residues. The DNA of the CDR3 is TGTGCCAGCAGCCCAAACAGGGACCCTCAGCCCCAGCATTTT. Protein product: CASSPNRDPQPQHF.

By share of the sample, this clonotype is medium-sized. For a library built for alpha chains, this beta chain is a stray read; little rests on its size. The J gene is TRBJ1-1, the V gene TRBV9, with 7 bases lining up with TRBD1. With 3 bases clipped from V and 4 bases from J, the junction kept 15 bases outside the gene matches. Germline loops: CDR1 SGDLS, CDR2 YYNGEE. The CDR3 contains 17 residues. CDR3 sequence reads: CASSAKDQGVAITEAFF. DNA for the CDR3: TGTGCCAGCAGCGCCAAAGACCAGGGGGTCGCAATCACTGAAGCTTTCTTT.

This clonotype was observed a handful of times. This beta chain came through as a stray read in a library set up for alpha chains, and its size says little. The J gene is TRBJ1-4, the V gene TRBV20-1; 10 nucleotides align to TRBD1. The CDR3 is made up of 14 amino acids. Trimming at V came to 2 bases and at J to 15 bases, leaving 12 bases not matched to a gene. Germline V gene sequence: CDR1 DFQATT, CDR2 SNEGSKA (reference sequence). The CDR3 coding sequence is TGCAGTGCTAGATCGGGGACAGGGGCGGCTCGATTGTTTTTT. As protein: CSARSGTGAARLFF.

This clonotype was counted only a few times. Found in a library prepared for alpha chains, this beta chain is an off-target read, and its abundance has little meaning. The chain is built from TRBV16 and TRBJ1-2, with D possibly TRBD1 on 5 matching bases. The V gene's germline CDR1 is KGHSY and CDR2 FQNENV. V lost 0 bases, J lost 4 bases, and 9 bases lay in between. This CDR3 has 14 amino acids. CDR3 nucleotide sequence: TGTGCCAGCAGCCAATCCGGGGGAAGCTATGGCTACACCTTC. Amino acid sequence: CASSQSGGSYGYTF.

In regard to this clonotype: This beta chain is off target for a library built for alpha chains, so its abundance means little. This chain uses TRBV20-1 with TRBJ2-7; D is perhaps TRBD2 (6 bases). V was cut by 3 bases and J by 2 bases, with 17 bases left in between. Germline lookup yields CDR1 DFQATT and CDR2 SNEGSKA (reference sequence). The CDR3 has 15 residues. The CDR3 protein is CSASGGMVGTYEQYF. In nucleotides, the CDR3 is TGCAGTGCTAGCGGAGGGATGGTTGGCACCTACGAGCAGTACTTC.

This clonotype was detected a few times. Within a library made for alpha chains, this beta chain is off target, and its count is uninformative. The chain employs TRBV12-3 or TRBV12-4 and TRBJ1-1; tentative D call: TRBD1 (5 bases). The CDR3 sequence is 14 residues long. The V and J ends lost 2 bases and 0 bases respectively, with 7 bases between them. CDR3 DNA: TGTGCCAGCAGTTTACCGGACATGAACACTGAAGCTTTCTTT. As protein: CASSLPDMNTEAFF.

This clonotype has at least ten counts. This beta chain is a stray read from a library made for alpha chains; its abundance is not meaningful. This chain links TRBV5-1 with TRBJ2-5; D is uncertain. The CDR3 loop spans 15 amino acids. CDR1 is SGHRS, CDR2 YFSETQ, per germline. V lost 3 bases, J lost 1 base, and 13 bases lay in between. The chain's CDR3 is CASSSGPAIQETQYF. As DNA, the CDR3 is TGCGCCAGCAGCTCTGGGCCAGCGATCCAAGAGACCCAGTACTTC.

Many counts were recorded for this clonotype. This beta chain turned up in a library designed for alpha chains; as an off-target read, its abundance says little. The chain carries TRBV10-3 and TRBJ2-7; 8 nucleotides agree with TRBD2. V was clipped by 5 bases and J by 2 bases; unmatched bases: 5. CDR3 length: 14 residues. Germline-derived CDR1 and CDR2 are ENHRY and SYGVKD. The CDR3 DNA sequence: TGTGCCATCAGTCGGACGGGGGGGCCCTACGAGCAGTACTTC. This encodes CAISRTGGPYEQYF.

As for this clonotype: A library made for alpha chains picked up this beta chain off target, so its size means little. The chain has TRBV18 and TRBJ1-2, with a possible D match to TRBD1 (6 bases). In germline, CDR1 is KGHSH, CDR2 LQKENI. The CDR3 extends over 15 amino acids. Trimming cost V 3 bases and J 1 base, with 12 bases left between them. CDR3 residues: CASSPDLQGNYGYTF. CDR3 DNA sequence: TGTGCCAGCTCACCCGACCTACAGGGTAACTATGGCTACACCTTC.

This clonotype was seen more than once but under ten times. Little can be read into the size of this beta chain, an off-target read in a library designed for alpha chains. The chain uses TRBV12-3 or TRBV12-4 and TRBJ2-2, with D unclear. V was cut by 1 base and J by 3 bases, with 15 bases left in between. The CDR3 contains 17 residues. The CDR3 is CASSLEESVGDTGELFF. The DNA of the CDR3 is TGTGCCAGCAGTTTAGAGGAGTCAGTCGGTGACACCGGGGAGCTGTTTTTT.

On this clonotype: Little can be read into the size of this beta chain, an off-target read in a library designed for alpha chains. The chain couples TRBV12-5 to TRBJ2-3; 11 positions match TRBD2. This CDR3 has 18 residues. Trimming removed 0 bases from V and 5 bases from J; junction bases left unmatched: 10. CDR1 and CDR2 from the germline V gene are LGHNT and FRNRAP. CDR3 region: CASGLVRGSGGALDTQYF. CDR3 DNA: TGTGCTAGTGGTTTGGTACGCGGTAGCGGGGGGGCCTTAGATACGCAGTATTTT.

Concerning this clonotype itself: Since it is a stray read in a library aimed at alpha chains, this beta chain has a size that is not meaningful. This chain connects TRBV11-2 to TRBJ2-7; no firm D call. Trimming removed 0 bases at V and 0 bases at J, with 6 bases between. The germline V gene encodes CDR1 SGHAT and CDR2 FQNNGV. The CDR3 is made up of 14 amino acids. For the CDR3, the DNA is TGTGCCAGCAGCTTAGACGCGTTCTCCTACGAGCAGTACTTC. Translation gives CASSLDAFSYEQYF.

This clonotype was picked up many times. With the library built for alpha chains, this beta chain is off target and its frequency is not meaningful. The genes are TRBV12-3 or TRBV12-4 and TRBJ2-5; D ambiguous. Trimming pared 6 bases from V and 5 bases from J, leaving 13 bases between. CDR3 size: 13 residues. Written as DNA, the CDR3 is TGTGCCAGCAGGGAAGAGGCCGCGGAGACCCAGTACTTC. Translating it yields CASREEAAETQYF.

This clonotype has at least ten counts. This beta chain represents an off-target read in a library built for alpha chains; its size is of limited meaning. The chain uses TRBV12-3 or TRBV12-4 and TRBJ1-1; 9 nucleotides align to TRBD1. The CDR3 sequence is 16 residues long. J was trimmed by 1 base and V by 6 bases; bases with no gene match: 9. DNA of the CDR3: TGTGCCAGCAGCCCTCGACAGGGGGAATGGAACACTGAAGCTTTCTTT. It translates to CASSPRQGEWNTEAFF.